The next 18 T cell receptor beta chains were all read from a single sample in a study of cytomegalovirus exposure and HLA in healthy donors (dated by TCRdb to the late 2010s). Libraries were prepared through the immunoSEQ multiplex PCR assay. For the multiplex PCR, a mixture combining 60 forward primers for TCR Vbeta segments and 13 reverse primers for TCR Jbeta segments was used. This immuneACCESS table, as held by TCRdb, lists in-frame sequences with V and J called but not all clones. Of the missing ones, under half trace to an unresolved V gene in checked studies; the others have no known cause. This sample lists approximately 76,000 clones; 73% were detected once. Roughly 16% of the sample is in the top ten clones. Specimen: PBMCs. Source of these receptors: a woman between 40 and 55 years old in good health and CMV-seropositive.

The CDR3 DNA reads as TGTGCCTGGAGTACCGGGCGGGGAGATGGAGAGCAGTACTTC. Translated, it gives CAWSTGRGDGEQYF. The chain combines TRBV30 with TRBJ2-7; perhaps TRBD2 as D (6 bases). The CDR3 has 14 amino acids. The germline V gene encodes CDR1 GTSNPN and CDR2 SVGIG (reference sequence). V lost 2 bases and J lost 7, with 18 bases in between.

The chain recombines TRBV19 with TRBJ1-1; 8 positions match TRBD1. Germline V gene data show CDR1 as LNHDA and CDR2 as SQIVND (reference sequence). The CDR3 has 15 residues. V lost 5 bases to trimming and J lost 4 bases; unmatched junction nucleotides: 9. CDR3 bases: TGTGCCAGTAGTCCCCAGGGGGCGCGGTTCACTGAAGCTTTCTTT. This gives the protein CASSPQGARFTEAFF.

The chain is built from TRBV30 and TRBJ1-5, with 8 bases aligning to TRBD1. Trimming cost V 2 bases and J 8 bases; bases outside gene matches: 8. CDR3 length equals 14 residues. CDR1 and CDR2 (germline): GTSNPN, SVGIG (reference sequence). The CDR3 protein is CAWSTGTGPEPQHF. DNA of the CDR3: TGTGCCTGGAGTACCGGGACAGGTCCGGAGCCCCAGCATTTT.

The rearrangement uses TRBV5-1 and TRBJ2-1; tentatively, D is TRBD2 (6 bases). This CDR3 has 14 residues. The germline V and J ends were trimmed by 5 bases and 6 bases, with 15 bases remaining between them. The V gene's germline CDR1 is SGHRS and CDR2 YFSETQ. The CDR3 sequence is CASRLTQEGNEQFF. As DNA, the CDR3 is TGCGCCAGCAGACTAACCCAGGAGGGCAATGAGCAGTTCTTC.

This clone was picked up a small number of times. The V gene is TRBV4-3, the J gene TRBJ1-1; no firm D call. CDR1 and CDR2 (germline): LGHNA, YSLEER. With 1 base removed from V and 0 bases from J, the gap between germline ends came to 12 bases. This CDR3 spans 16 amino acids. DNA for the CDR3: TGCGCCAGCAGCCAAGTGAGCGGCCGGTTGAACACTGAAGCTTTCTTT. Translating it yields CASSQVSGRLNTEAFF.

The chain employs TRBV7-6 and TRBJ1-3; the match to TRBD1 covers 7 bases. Germline V gives CDR1 SGHVS, CDR2 FNYEAQ. V lost 1 base to trimming and J lost 1 base; unmatched junction nucleotides: 4. The CDR3 loop spans 16 amino acids. CDR3 nucleotides: TGTGCCAGCAGCTTAGAACAGGGGATATCTGGAAACACCATATATTTT. This encodes CASSLEQGISGNTIYF.

The rearrangement joins TRBV5-8 to TRBJ1-5; 10 nucleotides match TRBD1. This CDR3 is built from 16 residues. Trimming at V came to 5 bases and at J to 2 bases, leaving 7 bases not matched to a gene. CDR1 SGHTS and CDR2 YDEGEE come from the germline V gene. In DNA form, the CDR3 reads TGTGCCAGCAGTAACCACGGGACAGGGGGCAATCAGCCCCAGCATTTT. Translation: CASSNHGTGGNQPQHF.

This chain links TRBV6-5 with TRBJ2-5; D gene unclear. The CDR3 consists of 13 residues. The V gene lost 3 bases and the J gene lost 5 bases, with 10 bases spanning the gap. CDR1 and CDR2 from the germline V gene are MNHEY and SVGAGI. CDR3 protein: CASSYTARETQYF. DNA for the CDR3: TGTGCCAGCAGTTATACGGCGCGGGAGACCCAGTACTTC.

The chain links TRBV5-1 to TRBJ2-1, with TRBD2 identical over 11 bases. J was trimmed by 10 bases and V by 0 bases; bases with no gene match: 3. This CDR3 contains 14 residues. Germline V CDR1 and CDR2: SGHRS, YFSETQ. The CDR3 DNA reads TGCGCCAGCAGCTTGGAACTAGCGGGAGAGGAGCAGTTCTTC. It is translated as CASSLELAGEEQFF.

This clone has a handful of counts. The chain has TRBV23-1 and TRBJ1-2; 7 nucleotides agree with TRBD1. TRBV23-1 is designated an ORF whose function remains uncertain. Trimming removed 6 bases from V and 8 bases from J; junction bases left unmatched: 12. The CDR3 runs to 14 residues. The CDR3 loop reads CASRKDEGAAGYTF. The CDR3 nucleotides read TGCGCCAGCAGGAAGGACGAGGGGGCGGCGGGCTACACCTTC.

The chain uses TRBV6-5 and TRBJ2-2; 8 bases agree with TRBD1. CDR1 is MNHEY, CDR2 SVGAGI, per germline. This CDR3 is built from 15 residues. With V trimmed by 8 bases and J by 0 bases, 5 bases remained unmatched. CDR3 bases: TGTGCCAGCCGCCGACAGGGGACGAACACCGGGGAGCTGTTTTTT. Protein sequence: CASRRQGTNTGELFF.

The chain couples TRBV10-3 to TRBJ2-7; 8 bases align to TRBD1. The germline V gene has CDR1 ENHRY and CDR2 SYGVKD. Trimming at V came to 3 bases and at J to 4 bases, leaving 11 bases not matched to a gene. The CDR3 covers 16 residues. For the CDR3, the DNA is TGTGCCATCAGTGACCCCCGGGGGACAGGAGAGTACGAGCAGTACTTC. It yields the protein CAISDPRGTGEYEQYF.

The rearrangement links TRBV28 to TRBJ1-4, with D possibly being TRBD1 (5 bases). The CDR3 length is 15 residues. Germline lookup yields CDR1 MDHEN and CDR2 SYDVKM. Trimming shortened V by 6 bases and J by 5 bases, and 16 bases separated the two germline ends. DNA of the CDR3: TGTGCCAGCAGCCCTCCCTCAGGGCCCAATGAAAAACTGTTTTTT. Protein product: CASSPPSGPNEKLFF.

This clone was recorded once. The genes are TRBV28 and TRBJ2-3; 10 bases agree with TRBD1. Germline CDR1 MDHEN, CDR2 SYDVKM. V was pared by 11 bases and J by 4 bases, with 12 bases of the junction left unmatched. This CDR3 is 15 amino acids long. The CDR3 sequence: CAARGQGIFADTQYF. CDR3 DNA: TGTGCCGCGCGGGGACAGGGGATTTTTGCAGATACGCAGTATTTT.

The chain couples TRBV6-5 to TRBJ2-3, with 8 bases matching TRBD1. The CDR3 is 14 residues long. Germline-derived CDR1 and CDR2 are MNHEY and SVGAGI. J lost 6 bases, V lost 7 bases, and 9 bases had no gene match. CDR3 sequence: CASTHRGFGDTQYF. Here the CDR3 DNA reads TGTGCCAGCACCCACAGGGGGTTTGGCGATACGCAGTATTTT.

V and J are TRBV4-2 and TRBJ2-3, with 12 bases matching TRBD2. The V segment lost 0 bases and the J segment 4 bases; nucleotides outside the gene matches: 5. Looked up from germline, CDR1 is LGHNA and CDR2 is YNFKEQ. This CDR3 has 17 amino acids. CDR3 DNA: TGTGCCAGCAGCCAAGACGAGTCTAGCGGGGGGGCAGATACGCAGTATTTT. It codes for CASSQDESSGGADTQYF.

This clone was observed once. The V and J genes are TRBV4-3 and TRBJ2-5; TRBD2 aligns across 8 bases. CDR1 LGHNA and CDR2 YSLEER come from the germline V gene. CDR3 length equals 15 residues. V was clipped by 1 base and J by 5 bases; unmatched bases: 6. CDR3 in DNA: TGCGCCAGCAGCCAAGGGAGCGGGGGAAGTGAGACCCAGTACTTC. Its translation: CASSQGSGGSETQYF.

This clone was seen only once. This sequence joins TRBV7-2 and TRBJ1-4; D is unclear. This CDR3 is 15 amino acids long. Per the germline V gene, CDR1 is SGHTA and CDR2 is FQGNSA. V was clipped by 1 base and J by 9 bases, with 15 bases between them. The CDR3 region is CASSLDRGRSKKLFF. The CDR3 bases are TGTGCCAGCAGCTTAGACCGCGGGAGGAGCAAAAAACTGTTTTTT. Filled out from reference TRBV7-2 and TRBJ1-4, the complete variable domain reads GAGVSQSPSNKVTEKGKDVELRCDPISGHTALYWYRQSLGQGLEFLIYFQGNSAPDKSGLPSDRFSAERTGGSVSTLTIQRTQQEDSAVYLCASSLDRGRSKKLFFGSGTQLSVL.